This entry features one T cell receptor (beta chain) sequence. Its antigen is still unknown. No much larger clonotype is one base removed from it; base qualities were not supplied. The sample belongs to a study of cytomegalovirus exposure and HLA in healthy donors (dated by TCRdb to the late 2010s). The study in broad terms: The 700 or so repertoires of the first cohort and the roughly 110 validation repertoires were produced on the same platform, according to a later analysis. The study was designed to test whether signatures of past pathogen exposure could be identified by cataloging public T cell receptors. In addition to the first cohort of approximately 670 subjects, a separate validation cohort of 120 different subjects was used. To predict cytomegalovirus infection status, the study brought together high-throughput TCR immunosequencing, statistical association of individual TCRs with disease status, and machine learning.

The donors belonged to the validation cohort of about 130 subjects, which was separate from the roughly 670-subject first cohort. Libraries were constructed by the immunoSEQ multiplex PCR assay. As for the authors' bioinformatics: A statistical classification framework was built for diagnosing cytomegalovirus status from the catalog of TCR beta chain sequences. What TCRdb holds here is the immuneACCESS table cut down to in-frame rearrangements. Part of the clones is not present; checked against another copy, under half of the missing clones reflect an unresolved V gene, and the others are unexplained. The V and J calls and the clone size are those of that table, but D and trimming were determined from the DNA. The sample yields about 240,000 clones; approximately 90% were counted once. Clones ranked in the top ten supply less than 3% of the sample. Relative to germline, V is 2 bases shorter and J is 12 bases shorter, with 8 bases between their ends. The CDR3 spans 10 residues, from the cysteine through the phenylalanine. The DNA shown is the 30-base CDR3, in frame from base 1. CDR1 and CDR2 (SNHLY, FYNNEI) derive from the germline V gene.

General conclusions and limits of the study: The classifier was reported to diagnose cytomegalovirus status with high specificity and sensitivity in both the original and validation cohorts. In a later analysis, TCRs clustered in the first cohort were found to also tend to co-occur in the 110 or so validation repertoires, with about 94% of cluster scores above 0. The validation cohort had no HLA typing available for a later analysis, so co-occurrence within that cohort was assessed over all 120 or so repertoires. The study gave a list of roughly 150 TCR beta chains associated with cytomegalovirus. Across donors, most TCR sequences were observed very rarely, whereas some public TCRs were present in many individuals. The authors suggested that the approach could potentially be extended to other disease states and immunological phenotypes. A few of the identified cytomegalovirus-associated TCR beta chains were confirmed in vitro to be specific for cytomegalovirus antigens.

The sequence is built from TRBV2 and TRBJ2-7, with an unclear D gene assignment. This clonotype was sampled from a man younger than 35 in good health and CMV-seronegative. Sequencing was done on a sample of PBMCs. Read as DNA, the sequence is TGTGCCAGCAGTGAAAAAGCCGTGTACTTC. Protein translation: CASSEKAVYF. Reference TRBV2 and TRBJ2-7 genes cover what lies past the CDR3, so the full variable domain is EPEVTQTPSHQVTQMGQEVILRCVPISNHLYFYWYRQILGQKVEFLVSFYNNEISEKSEIFDDQFSVERPDGSNFTLKIRSTKLEDSAMYFCASSEKAVYFGPGTRLTVT.